A selection of T cell receptor beta chains follows, all from one sample in a study of cytomegalovirus exposure and HLA in healthy donors. The assay was immunoSEQ multiplex PCR, and TCRdb's table has in-frame clones only and misses some. The sample records about 100,000 clones, roughly 77% being singletons. The sequenced sample was PBMCs. Receptors originate from a woman aged 45-59 years in good health and CMV-seropositive. The CDR3 runs from the conserved cysteine through the conserved F or W. D genes are given only for firm matches. Size tells how often a clone was seen (once, few, many) or the class of an expanded clone, and some rows leave it out.

D	J	V	size	DNA	CDR3
.	TRBJ1-1	TRBV7-9	.	TGTGCCAGCAGACCTACTGCGGACAGGAACACTGAAGCTTTCTTT	CASRPTADRNTEAFF
TRBD2	TRBJ2-1	TRBV10-3	few	TGTGCCATCAGTGAGTCAATGGGGGCTAGCGGGTTCAATGAGCAGTTCTTC	CAISESMGASGFNEQFF
TRBD1	TRBJ2-3	TRBV7-9	.	TGTGCCAGCAGTTCCACGGACAGGGACCCCAATACGCAGTATTTT	CASSSTDRDPNTQYF
.	TRBJ2-1	TRBV10-1	.	TGCGCCAGCAGTGAGTCTCGGGACAAAAAACCGATCTTC	CASSESRDKKPIF
.	TRBJ2-7	TRBV7-9	.	TGTGCCAGCAGCCCCTCCAGCTCCTACGAGCAGTACTTC	CASSPSSSYEQYF
.	TRBJ1-2	TRBV7-8	.	TGTGCCAGCAGCTTAATAGGGGTTAGGGGCTACACCTTC	CASSLIGVRGYTF
TRBD1	TRBJ1-1	TRBV5-6	.	TGTGCCAGCAGCTGGGGACAGGGAGACACTGAAGCTTTCTTT	CASSWGQGDTEAFF
.	TRBJ1-1	TRBV5-1	few	TGCGCCAGCAGCTTCTCAGGGAGGGCTTTCTTT	CASSFSGRAFF
.	TRBJ2-3	TRBV7-2	.	TGTGCCAGCAGCTTACAGGCAAGTGCTGATACGCAGTATTTT	CASSLQASADTQYF
.	TRBJ2-7	TRBV9	.	TGTGCCAGCAGCGTAGGCGCTAGTGGGGCTTACGAGCAGTACTTC	CASSVGASGAYEQYF
.	TRBJ1-2	TRBV7-6	.	TGTGCCAGCAGCTTAGATACGGGAAACTATGGCTACACCTTC	CASSLDTGNYGYTF
.	TRBJ2-2	TRBV7-8	.	TGTGCCAGCAGCTTAGTATGGCAGAACACCGGGGAGCTGTTTTTT	CASSLVWQNTGELFF
TRBD2	TRBJ2-2	TRBV29-1	.	TGCAGCGTTGGAGGCGGGAGAGGGACCGGGGAGCTGTTTTTT	CSVGGGRGTGELFF
TRBD1	TRBJ1-1	TRBV18	.	TGTGCCAGCTCACTACAGGGGGCCACGAACACTGAAGCTTTCTTT	CASSLQGATNTEAFF
TRBD2	TRBJ2-5	TRBV19	few	TGTGCCAGTAGTATGCTGGCTAGCGGGGGACAAGAGACCCAGTACTTC	CASSMLASGGQETQYF
TRBD2	TRBJ2-7	TRBV15	.	TGTGCCACCAGCAGAAATAGCGGGGACCTCTACGAGCAGTACTTC	CATSRNSGDLYEQYF
TRBD1	TRBJ2-7	TRBV27	few	TGTGCCAGCAGTTTAGGACAGGGGGCCGAGCAGTACTTC	CASSLGQGAEQYF
.	TRBJ1-2	TRBV7-9	once	TGTGCCAGCAGCTTGAAGGAGGGTGGCTACACCTTC	CASSLKEGGYTF
TRBD1	TRBJ1-2	TRBV11-2	.	TGTGCCAGCAGCTTAGCCCGACAGGGGTTGAGGGGTAACTATGGCTACACCTTC	CASSLARQGLRGNYGYTF
.	TRBJ2-7	TRBV5-4	.	TGTGCCAGCAGCTTGGATACCTACGAGCAGTACTTC	CASSLDTYEQYF
.	TRBJ2-7	TRBV4-2	.	TGTGCCAGCAGCCAAGACTTCAGGGGGAGGAATTACGAGCAGTACTTC	CASSQDFRGRNYEQYF
.	TRBJ1-1	TRBV7-8	.	TGTGCCAGCAGCGCCTTTACAGGGCCTAGCACTGAAGCTTTCTTT	CASSAFTGPSTEAFF
.	TRBJ2-2	TRBV7-3	once	TGTGCCAGCAGTCAACTCGGGGCGAACACCGGGGAGCTGTTTTTT	CASSQLGANTGELFF
.	TRBJ2-1	TRBV29-1	.	TGCAGCGTTGAGAGGGCTAGATCAGAGCAGTTCTTC	CSVERARSEQFF
.	TRBJ1-5	TRBV5-4	.	TGTGCCAGCAGCTTGTATGGCGCGGGGGTATCTCAGCCCCAGCATTTT	CASSLYGAGVSQPQHF
.	TRBJ2-7	TRBV30	.	TGTGCCTGGAGTGGAGAATCCCCCTTCCGCGAGCAGTACTTC	CAWSGESPFREQYF
.	TRBJ1-1	TRBV18	.	TGTGCCAGCTCACCAGGGAGGATGAACACTGAAGCTTTCTTT	CASSPGRMNTEAFF
.	TRBJ1-1	TRBV2	.	TGTGCCAGCCAGCGAGGCGGATTCAACACTGAAGCTTTCTTT	CASQRGGFNTEAFF
TRBD2	TRBJ2-3	TRBV5-8	once	TGTGCCAGCAGCCCTGTACTAGCGGGGACCACAGATACGCAGTATTTT	CASSPVLAGTTDTQYF
.	TRBJ1-1	TRBV5-5	.	TGTGCCAGCAGCTTGATGATGGGGGCCTTTAGGGACACTGAAGCTTTCTTT	CASSLMMGAFRDTEAFF
.	TRBJ1-2	TRBV28	.	TGTGCCAGCAGTTTTCCGCGGGGGGGGTATGGCTACACCTTC	CASSFPRGGYGYTF
TRBD1	TRBJ2-7	TRBV18	.	TGTGCCACTTCCCAGGACAGGACGCCTGGCGAGCAGTACTTC	CATSQDRTPGEQYF
.	TRBJ1-1	TRBV30	.	TGTGCCTGGAGTCTGCCCCGGGTGGGGGCCATGAACACTGAAGCTTTCTTT	CAWSLPRVGAMNTEAFF
.	TRBJ2-7	TRBV25-1	.	TGTGCCAGCAGTGCGCCAGGTAGATCCTACGAGCAGTACTTC	CASSAPGRSYEQYF
TRBD2	TRBJ2-3	TRBV4-2	.	TGTGCCAGCAGCCCAACGTGGACTAGCGACGAGGGTACGCAGTATTTT	CASSPTWTSDEGTQYF
TRBD1	TRBJ1-2	TRBV7-9	.	TGTGCCAGCAGCCTCACAGGGGGCGTCTCTGGCTACACCTTC	CASSLTGGVSGYTF
TRBD1	TRBJ1-1	TRBV30	.	TGTGCCTGGAGGGGACAGGGGAGGAACACTGAAGCTTTCTTT	CAWRGQGRNTEAFF
TRBD1	TRBJ1-4	TRBV7-2	few	TGTGCCAGCAGCTTCTTGACAGGGGCGGGTGAAAAACTGTTTTTT	CASSFLTGAGEKLFF
.	TRBJ2-1	TRBV6-1	.	TGTGCCAGCAGTGAAGAGGTCGATTCGAAAAAGCGGTTCTTC	CASSEEVDSKKRFF
TRBD1	TRBJ1-5	TRBV9	.	TGTGCCAGCAGCGCCGGGACAGGGGATAGCAATCAGCCCCAGCATTTT	CASSAGTGDSNQPQHF
TRBD1	TRBJ2-5	TRBV6-6	once	TGTGCCAGCAGTTACTCTCCGGGACAGGGGCAAGAGACCCAGTACTTC	CASSYSPGQGQETQYF
.	TRBJ1-2	TRBV7-9	.	TGTGCCAGCAGCTCGGGAACCACGGGGGGCTACACCTTC	CASSSGTTGGYTF
.	TRBJ2-7	TRBV25-1	.	TGTGCCAGCAGGGCTGGGCAGGGGTACGAGCAGTACTTC	CASRAGQGYEQYF
TRBD1	TRBJ2-7	TRBV5-8	.	TGTGCCAGCAGCTTGGGGACAGGAAAAGATCGGGAGCAGTACTTC	CASSLGTGKDREQYF
.	TRBJ1-5	TRBV18	.	TGTGCCAGCTCACCTTCGGACAGCGGACAGCCCCAGCATTTT	CASSPSDSGQPQHF
.	TRBJ2-5	TRBV12-5	.	TGTGCTAGTGGTTCCCAAACTACGCGGGAGACCCAGTACTTC	CASGSQTTRETQYF
.	TRBJ1-3	TRBV7-8	.	TGTGCCAGCAGCTTGGAGGGAAGAAACACCATATATTTT	CASSLEGRNTIYF
TRBD1	TRBJ2-6	TRBV6-4	few	TGTGCCAGCAGTGACCGGCAGGGGGCCGGAATTCCAACTGGGGCCAACGTCCTGACTTTC	CASSDRQGAGIPTGANVLTF
TRBD2	TRBJ2-1	TRBV6-1	.	TGTGCCAGCAGTACAGCGGGAGTGGGGACGAATGAGCAGTTCTTC	CASSTAGVGTNEQFF
.	TRBJ2-7	TRBV29-1	.	TGCAGCGCCGGTACTAGAAGCGACGAGCAGTACTTC	CSAGTRSDEQYF
.	TRBJ1-1	TRBV29-1	.	TGCAGCGCTAAGGGGCTCCTGGAGAACACTGAAGCTTTCTTT	CSAKGLLENTEAFF